The 20 T cell receptor beta chains below come from one sample, sequenced in a study of T cell responses to AZD1222 COVID-19 vaccine. Data came from immunoSEQ multiplex PCR; TCRdb stores just in-frame clones and leaves some out. The table lists roughly 140,000 clones, more than 75% of them singletons, with about 4% in the top ten. Sequencing used peripheral blood, obtained on day 0 of MenACWY control vaccination. Source of these receptors: an adult in good health.

The V gene is TRBV25-1, the J gene TRBJ1-1; 8 bases align to TRBD1. Germline CDR1 reads MGHDK; CDR2 reads SYGVNS. J gave up 1 base and V 5 bases, and 6 bases lay outside the gene matches. This CDR3 has 15 residues. The CDR3 DNA follows: TGTGCCAGCAGTCCAAGAGGGACAGGGAACACTGAAGCTTTCTTT. Translation gives CASSPRGTGNTEAFF.

The chain recombines TRBV5-1 with TRBJ2-7; weak D call: TRBD2 (7 bases). This CDR3 is built from 16 residues. Trimming left V 0 bases short and J 2 bases short, with 15 bases between. Germline assignment: CDR1 SGHRS and CDR2 YFSETQ. The DNA of the CDR3 is TGCGCCAGCAGCTTGGCCGGGGGGCCTCCCACCTACGAGCAGTACTTC. This sequence encodes CASSLAGGPPTYEQYF.

The CDR3 coding sequence is TGTGCCAGCAGTCCCCAGGGCTCGTGGAACACTGAAGCTTTCTTT. Its translation is CASSPQGSWNTEAFF. J is TRBJ1-1 and V is TRBV6-5; D is perhaps TRBD1 (5 bases). Per the germline V gene, CDR1 is MNHEY and CDR2 is SVGAGI. The CDR3 totals 15 residues. Trimming pared 5 bases from V and 1 base from J, leaving 14 bases between.

The V call is TRBV28, the J call TRBJ2-2; 11 bases align to TRBD1. Unmatched junction bases numbered 8, after V lost 5 bases and J lost 6 bases. This CDR3 comprises 16 residues. The V gene's germline CDR1 is MDHEN and CDR2 SYDVKM. CDR3 coding DNA: TGTGCCAGCAGTCCTCCGGACAGGGGGCTCGCCGGGGAGCTGTTTTTT. Its translation: CASSPPDRGLAGELFF.

V gene TRBV10-1 combines with J gene TRBJ2-3, with D possibly being TRBD1 or TRBD2 (6 bases each). Germline V lookup: CDR1 WNHNN, CDR2 SYGVQD (reference sequence). CDR3 length: 16 amino acids. The V gene lost 5 bases and the J gene lost 1 base, with 16 bases spanning the gap. The CDR3 DNA follows: TGCGCCAGCAGTACCCGGGGGCGAGGAGGCACAGATACGCAGTATTTT. Its protein is CASSTRGRGGTDTQYF.

The chain combines TRBV28 with TRBJ1-2, with D possibly TRBD1 on 5 matching bases. Trimming removed 4 bases from V and 8 bases from J, with 17 bases in between. In germline, CDR1 is MDHEN, CDR2 SYDVKM. The CDR3 has 14 residues. The CDR3 nucleotides are TGTGCCAGCAGTTACCCGGGACTGAGCGGGGGCTACACCTTC. Translating gives CASSYPGLSGGYTF.

The sample holds a few counts of this clone. V and J are TRBV11-3 and TRBJ2-2; D remains ambiguous. Trimming shortened V by 4 bases and J by 6 bases, and 3 bases separated the two germline ends. The CDR3 contains 11 residues. Germline lookup yields CDR1 SGHNT and CDR2 YENEEA. The CDR3 reads CASSYAGELFF. The CDR3 nucleotides read TGTGCCAGCAGCTATGCCGGGGAGCTGTTTTTT. The whole variable domain, remainder taken from reference TRBV11-3 and TRBJ2-2, is EAGVVQSPRYKIIEKKQPVAFWCNPISGHNTLYWYLQNLGQGPELLIRYENEEAVDDSQLPKDRFSAERLKGVDSTLKIQPAELGDSAVYLCASSYAGELFFGEGSRLTVL.

This clone was detected a few times. This rearrangement joins TRBV7-2 to TRBJ1-6, with D unresolved. The CDR3 contains 15 residues. Germline CDR1 and CDR2: SGHTA and FQGNSA. The V end was cut by 3 bases, the J end by 9 bases, with 15 bases between. CDR3 sequence reads: CASSFGLVRFSPLHF. The CDR3 DNA sequence: TGTGCCAGCAGCTTTGGGCTTGTCCGATTTTCACCCCTCCACTTT.

This clone was found once. The chain is built from TRBV6-5 and TRBJ1-2, with 7 nucleotides matching TRBD1. The CDR3 is 12 residues long. CDR1 and CDR2 (germline): MNHEY, SVGAGI. J lost 13 bases, V lost 2 bases, and 7 bases had no gene match. The CDR3 sequence: CASSYRTGVFTF. CDR3 nucleotide sequence: TGTGCCAGCAGTTACCGCACAGGGGTGTTCACCTTC.

The chain recombines TRBV29-1 with TRBJ2-5; TRBD1 is a possible D gene (5 bases). V lost 7 bases to trimming and J lost 4 bases, with 10 bases between them. Germline CDR1 SQVTM, CDR2 ANQGSEA. CDR3 length: 11 amino acids. The CDR3 DNA reads as TGCAGCGCCTCTAGGGGAGAGACCCAGTACTTC. This sequence encodes CSASRGETQYF.

The chain uses TRBV19 and TRBJ1-6, with TRBD1 identical over 9 bases. The CDR3 extends over 15 amino acids. V lost 8 bases and J lost 9; bases outside the gene matches: 11. Germline loops: CDR1 LNHDA, CDR2 SQIVND (reference sequence). The CDR3 DNA is TGTGCCAGTGGCCCCGGGACAGGGTACGGTTCACCCCTCCACTTT. Its translation is CASGPGTGYGSPLHF.

The V gene is TRBV3-1 (or the pseudogene TRBV3-2), the J gene TRBJ2-1, with 7 nucleotides matching TRBD1. The germline V gene encodes CDR1 LGHDT and CDR2 YNNKEL (reference sequence). CDR3 length equals 13 residues. With 4 bases clipped from V and 7 bases from J, the junction kept 4 bases outside the gene matches. The CDR3 sequence: CASSLQGSNEQFF. In DNA form, the CDR3 reads TGTGCCAGCAGCCTACAGGGGTCAAATGAGCAGTTCTTC.

This chain joins TRBV27 and TRBJ1-6; maybe TRBD1 (6 bases). V lost 10 bases, J lost 7 bases, and 20 bases lay in between. In germline, CDR1 is MNHEY, CDR2 SMNVEV (reference sequence). This CDR3 region has 15 residues. The CDR3 reads CATAQSGGTNSPLHF. CDR3 in DNA: TGTGCCACGGCCCAGTCCGGAGGGACAAATTCACCCCTCCACTTT.

The chain uses TRBV28 and TRBJ1-4; tentative D call: TRBD1 (6 bases). This CDR3 region has 13 residues. The germline V gene has CDR1 MDHEN and CDR2 SYDVKM. The V gene lost 7 bases and the J gene lost 6 bases, with 12 bases spanning the gap. The CDR3 loop is CASIGQLYEKLFF. The CDR3 DNA is TGTGCCAGCATCGGACAGCTGTATGAAAAACTGTTTTTT.

The chain has TRBV11-2 and TRBJ2-3; 9 bases fit TRBD2. The CDR3 totals 18 residues. The germline V gene encodes CDR1 SGHAT and CDR2 FQNNGV. Trimming took 5 bases from V and 0 from J; bases not matched to a gene: 12. DNA of the CDR3: TGTGCCAGCAGCCCCCCGGTCGGGCTAGCGGGGAGCACAGATACGCAGTATTTT. Amino acids: CASSPPVGLAGSTDTQYF.

The V call is TRBV7-2, the J call TRBJ2-3; TRBD1 agrees at 10 bases. CDR3 length: 18 residues. Trimming at V came to 5 bases and at J to 8 bases, leaving 19 bases not matched to a gene. Per the germline V gene, CDR1 is SGHTA and CDR2 is FQGNSA. The CDR3: CASSNPGQGFPAVGTQYF. The CDR3 DNA is TGTGCCAGCAGCAACCCGGGACAGGGGTTTCCCGCGGTCGGTACGCAGTATTTT.

V is TRBV6-5 and J is TRBJ1-2; 8 bases line up with TRBD1. The CDR3 totals 15 residues. CDR1 is MNHEY, CDR2 SVGAGI, per germline. The ends lost 0 bases at V and 4 bases at J; junction bases unmatched: 4. The CDR3 nucleotides read TGTGCCAGCAGTTACTCTTCAGGGGGCGGCTATGGCTACACCTTC. This encodes CASSYSSGGGYGYTF.

The chain uses TRBV19 and TRBJ2-3; D uncertain. The CDR3 length is 13 residues. Per the germline V gene, CDR1 is LNHDA and CDR2 is SQIVND (reference sequence). The ends were cut back, 6 bases at V and 0 bases at J, with 7 bases in the middle. In DNA, the CDR3 is TGTGCCAGTAGCACTTGGAGCACAGATACGCAGTATTTT. Protein product: CASSTWSTDTQYF.

In its sample, this clone was seen a few times. The V and J genes are TRBV5-1 and TRBJ2-2; possibly TRBD1 or TRBD2 for D (6 bases each). V was cut by 4 bases and J by 4 bases, with 8 bases left in between. The CDR3 covers 13 residues. Germline V gene data show CDR1 as SGHRS and CDR2 as YFSETQ. The CDR3 sequence: CASSEGGTGELFF. The CDR3 DNA follows: TGCGCCAGCAGCGAGGGGGGCACCGGGGAGCTGTTTTTT.

V gene TRBV12-3 or TRBV12-4 combines with J gene TRBJ2-1; D is tentatively TRBD1 or TRBD2 (5 bases each). The CDR3 runs 13 residues. Between the trimmed V and J ends, which lost 6 bases and 4 bases, there was a span of 10 bases. This CDR3 reads CASRRDGYNEQFF. The CDR3 coding sequence is TGTGCCAGCAGAAGGGACGGATACAATGAGCAGTTCTTC.